This record concerns one TCR beta chain sequence. Its binding antigen is unknown. No base qualities exist here, and no much larger clone lies one base off it. From the cysteine up to the phenylalanine, the CDR3 has a length of 13 residues. Only the CDR3 DNA is retained, 39 bases long and in frame from the first base. V and J are truncated by 4 bases and 7 bases respectively, leaving an intervening sequence of 11 bases. CDR1 and CDR2, per the germline V gene (reference sequence), are MNHEY and SMNVEV. Library prep was done by the immunoSEQ multiplex PCR assay. This is the immuneACCESS table as TCRdb keeps it, with only in-frame sequences that have V and J called. A part of the clones is gone; compared with another copy, unresolved V genes explain less than half, and the rest is unexplained. This sample comprises just over 75,000 clones, 93% of them detected only once. Clones ranked in the top ten supply 0.35% to 0.45% of the sample.

These data originate in a study of technical replicates of blood from several donors (dated by TCRdb to 2015 to 2018). Sequencing was carried out using T cells isolated from PBMCs. In this chain, TRBV27 is recombined with TRBJ2-1; the D gene lacks a confident call. The TCR comes from a human donor in good health. The sequenced DNA is TGTGCCAGCAGTTCAGACTCGTTGAATGAGCAGTTCTTC. This gives the protein CASSSDSLNEQFF.